Below, one T cell receptor (beta chain) is given with its context. Its antigen remains undetermined. There are no base qualities to consult, and no much larger clone falls within one base. The sample comes from a study of graft-versus-host responses after intestinal transplantation (dated by TCRdb to about 2021). With regard to the full study: Recipients received multivisceral, liver-intestinal, or isolated intestinal transplants. All recipients received anti-thymocyte globulin induction followed by maintenance tacrolimus and steroids for 3 to 4 years. Rather than going through the commercial service, samples from a few later patients were sequenced in-house on an Illumina MiSeq and processed with MiXCR. Donor T cell macrochimerism was defined as a peak of at least 4% donor T cells among recipient peripheral blood mononuclear cells. Of the roughly 24 intestinal transplant recipients enrolled in the cohort, one of whom was a retransplant, 3 patients without pretransplant specimens were excluded. Alloreactive clones were identified by sequencing pre-transplant mixed lymphocyte reaction products and comparing them with unstimulated pre-transplant donor and recipient T cells. After intestinal transplantation, graft-versus-host and host-versus-graft alloreactive T cell clones in the graft, circulation and bone marrow were tracked using bulk TCR-beta CDR3 sequencing. Overall results and qualifications from the work: The relatively low number and heterogeneity of intestinal transplant patients limited the conclusions. In the allografts of patients with donor T cell macrochimerism, GvH to HvG T cell clonal ratios were high. Early after transplant, declines in HvG clones were associated with peak levels of circulating GvH clones. GvH clones turned up in recipient bone marrow, with some appearing earlier in ileal mucosa or blood, a pattern consistent with an intestinal mucosal origin.

Library preparation used the immunoSEQ multiplex PCR assay. For most patients, genomic DNA was subjected to high-throughput TCR-beta CDR3 sequencing by Adaptive Biotechnologies. As for the authors' bioinformatics: Adaptive's ImmunoSEQ software supplied the TCR sequencing data for around 19 patients, while MiXCR and VDJtools were used to process a few other patients. CDR3 nucleotide sequences shared between donor and recipient were removed because the origin of such sequences could not be assigned. Alloreactive clones required at least 2-fold expansion over unstimulated cells and minimum CFSE-low frequency of 0.002% (template counts) or 0.001% (read counts). Mappable clones were those detected in sequenced pre-transplant spleen, lymph node, or MLR CFSE-low populations of the donor or recipient. Cumulative frequency of alloreactive clones was calculated as a percentage of all sequences weighted by copy number. TCRdb carries this immuneACCESS record with in-frame sequences only. Its versions omit some clonotypes, under half of them owing to an unresolved V gene in the studies checked, with the rest unexplained. Clone size and the V and J calls come from that table; the DNA yielded D and trimming. For this sample there are 98,000 or so clones; more than 75% appear just once. The top ten clonotypes cover approximately 1.4% of the sample.

Blood samples were collected up to 4 times in the first month after transplant and then at least monthly when available. The germline V gene supplies CDR1 SGHRS and CDR2 YFSETQ. From the cysteine through the phenylalanine, the CDR3 covers 14 amino acids. Only the CDR3 DNA is retained, 42 bases long and in frame from the first base. At the junction V is shortened by 4 bases and J by 2 bases; bases outside the gene matches: 6. Material: PBMCs, obtained 255 days after intestinal transplant. The chain is encoded by TRBV5-1 joined to TRBJ2-7; TRBD1 matches 7 bases in the middle. This TCR came from a human patient who received an intestinal transplant, so some T cells may come from the graft donor. The encoded CDR3 is CASSPTGLPYEQYF. The sequenced DNA: TGCGCCAGCAGCCCGACAGGGTTACCCTACGAGCAGTACTTC.